This TCR beta chain was observed in a study of radiotherapy plus CTLA-4 blockade in lung cancer. Study details: An objective response was seen in 15% to 20% of patients, and disease control in just over 30%.

Study outcomes and limitations: The study found tumor-derived TCR clones expanded in blood after radiotherapy plus ipilimumab.

Germline V gives CDR1 LNHNV, CDR2 YYDKDF (reference sequence). V shed 3 bases and J 0 bases; nucleotides not matched to a gene: 5. This CDR3 contains 16 residues. In the case of this clone: The antigen is not known.

TCRdb's copy holds only in-frame clones and misses some; the assay was immunoSEQ multiplex PCR. This sample has 95,000 to 150,000 clones, with 75% to 90% found just once. This sequence originates from a human donor with non-small cell lung cancer that progressed on radiotherapy plus ipilimumab. The chain is built from TRBV15 and TRBJ2-3; 8 nucleotides agree with TRBD2. This specimen was peripheral blood, taken from a patient treated with radiotherapy plus ipilimumab. CDR3 nucleotides: TGTGCCACCAGCAGTGGGACTAGGGCTAGCACAGATACGCAGTATTTT. This gives the protein CATSSGTRASTDTQYF.